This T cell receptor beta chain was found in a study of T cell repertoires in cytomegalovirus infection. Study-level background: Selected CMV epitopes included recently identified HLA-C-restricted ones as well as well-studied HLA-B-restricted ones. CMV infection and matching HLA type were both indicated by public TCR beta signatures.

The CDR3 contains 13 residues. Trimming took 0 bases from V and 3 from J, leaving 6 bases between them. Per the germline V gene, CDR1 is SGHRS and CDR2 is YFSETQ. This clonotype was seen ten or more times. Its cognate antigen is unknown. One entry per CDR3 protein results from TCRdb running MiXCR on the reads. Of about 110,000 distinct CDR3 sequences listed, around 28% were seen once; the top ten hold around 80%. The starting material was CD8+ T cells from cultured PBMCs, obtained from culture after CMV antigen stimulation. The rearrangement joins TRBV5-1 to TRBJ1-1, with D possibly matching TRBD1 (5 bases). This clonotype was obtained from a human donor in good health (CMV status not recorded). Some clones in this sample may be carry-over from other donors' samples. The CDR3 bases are TGCGCCAGCAGCTTGGGACAGTACACTGAAGCTTTCTTT. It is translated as CASSLGQYTEAFF.